This is a list of T cell receptor beta chains from one sample in a study of T cells after yellow fever vaccination. A single record per CDR3 protein comes from TCRdb applying MiXCR to the 5' RACE reads. The sample has about 340,000 distinct CDR3 sequences, 8% to 10% seen once. Sequenced here: PBMCs, sampled on the day of the first yellow fever vaccination. Receptors were obtained from a man aged 18 to 30 who received the YFV17D yellow fever vaccine. The CDR3 runs from the conserved cysteine through the conserved F or W. The D gene is left open where the match is weak. The size of a clone is reported for some rows only, either as once, few or many, or as a class for expanded clones.

15,TRBV5-5,TRBJ2-2,many,TRBD1,CASRMTGRHTGELFF,TGTGCCAGCAGAATGACAGGGCGTCACACCGGGGAGCTGTTTTTT
15,TRBV5-1,TRBJ2-2,few,.,CASSLALRGTGELFF,TGCGCCAGCAGCTTGGCCCTCCGGGGGACCGGGGAGCTGTTTTTT
13,TRBV4-3,TRBJ2-2,.,.,CATSATNTGELFF,TGCGCCACGTCGGCGACGAACACCGGGGAGCTGTTTTTT
15,TRBV25-1,TRBJ2-2,.,.,CASSPQPDYTGELFF,TGTGCCAGCAGTCCCCAACCAGATTACACCGGGGAGCTGTTTTTT
14,TRBV6-1,TRBJ2-7,few,.,CASNPPGPYYEQYF,TGTGCCAGCAATCCACCCGGGCCGTACTACGAGCAGTACTTC
13,TRBV28,TRBJ1-5,.,.,CAITNVGRQPQHF,TGTGCCATAACGAACGTGGGGCGTCAGCCCCAGCATTTT
16,TRBV9,TRBJ1-3,many,.,CASSVGGGLYGNTIYF,TGTGCCAGCAGCGTAGGTGGGGGTCTCTACGGAAACACCATATATTTT
14,TRBV7-9,TRBJ2-5,.,.,CASSLAPGRETQYF,TGTGCCAGCAGCTTAGCGCCGGGGCGGGAGACCCAGTACTTC
14,TRBV7-2,TRBJ2-7,.,.,CASSQAGSPYGQYF,TGTGCCAGCAGCCAGGCCGGTAGCCCCTATGGGCAGTACTTC
15,TRBV4-3,TRBJ1-1,.,TRBD1,CASSHPTGMNTEAFF,TGCGCCAGCAGCCATCCGACAGGGATGAACACTGAAGCTTTCTTT
17,TRBV10-3,TRBJ2-1,many,TRBD2,CAISESTSGGDNNEQFF,TGTGCCATCAGTGAGTCAACTAGCGGGGGGGACAACAATGAGCAGTTCTTC
14,TRBV6-2/TRBV6-3,TRBJ1-5,.,.,CASSFDQGNQPQHF,TGTGCCAGCAGTTTTGACCAGGGCAATCAGCCCCAGCATTTT
14,TRBV9,TRBJ2-5,few,TRBD2,CASSDSGTTETQYF,TGTGCCAGCAGCGATTCCGGGACTACAGAGACCCAGTACTTC
16,TRBV7-2,TRBJ1-1,.,TRBD1,CASSTGTGARRGEAFF,TGTGCCAGCAGCACCGGGACAGGGGCCCGAAGAGGTGAAGCTTTCTTT
16,TRBV7-7,TRBJ2-5,.,.,CASSPQGGQGQETQYF,TGTGCTAGCAGCCCTCAGGGGGGCCAGGGGCAAGAGACCCAGTACTTC
14,TRBV29-1,TRBJ2-1,many,TRBD2,CSVEERGTYNEQFF,TGCAGCGTTGAAGAGCGGGGGACCTACAATGAGCAGTTCTTC
14,TRBV7-6,TRBJ2-3,.,.,CASSLGGQRDTQYF,TGTGCCAGCAGCTTAGGAGGTCAGCGAGATACGCAGTATTTT
14,TRBV4-3,TRBJ2-5,.,.,CASSQDLGQETQYF,TGCGCCAGCAGCCAAGATTTAGGACAAGAGACCCAGTACTTC
16,TRBV20-1,TRBJ2-6,few,TRBD2,CSARDRGGAGANVLTF,TGCAGTGCTAGAGATCGGGGGGGCGCTGGGGCCAACGTCCTGACTTTC
13,TRBV20-1,TRBJ1-5,few,.,CSATPGQHQPQHF,TGCAGTGCTACGCCGGGCCAACATCAGCCCCAGCATTTT
14,TRBV4-3,TRBJ1-2,few,.,CASSQDTGYRGYTF,TGCGCCAGCAGCCAAGATACGGGGTATAGAGGCTACACCTTC
14,TRBV15,TRBJ1-4,few,TRBD1,CATSPGTVNEKLFF,TGTGCCACCAGTCCCGGGACAGTCAATGAAAAACTGTTTTTT
13,TRBV19,TRBJ2-1,few,TRBD2,CASLPGGYNEQFF,TGTGCCAGTCTTCCGGGGGGCTACAATGAGCAGTTCTTC
16,TRBV4-3,TRBJ2-3,.,.,CASSQQTSRGADTQYF,TGCGCCAGCAGCCAACAGACGAGCAGGGGGGCAGATACGCAGTATTTT
16,TRBV7-2,TRBJ1-2,few,TRBD1,CASSLLGQGANYGYTF,TGTGCCAGCAGCCTTTTGGGACAGGGCGCTAACTATGGCTACACCTTC
15,TRBV9,TRBJ1-6,few,.,CASSEGEGVVSPLHF,TGTGCCAGCAGCGAGGGAGAGGGGGTAGTTTCACCCCTCCACTTT
12,TRBV29-1,TRBJ1-1,.,.,CSVVDSSTEAFF,TGCAGCGTCGTGGACAGTAGCACTGAAGCTTTCTTT
14,TRBV9,TRBJ2-3,few,.,CASSVEVFSDTQYF,TGTGCCAGCAGCGTAGAAGTGTTCTCAGATACGCAGTATTTT
13,TRBV12-3/TRBV12-4,TRBJ1-3,.,.,CASSSDLGNTIYF,TGTGCCAGCAGTTCGGACCTTGGAAACACCATATATTTT
15,TRBV9,TRBJ2-1,few,TRBD1,CASSLRQGAHNEQFF,TGTGCCAGCAGCCTACGACAGGGGGCCCACAATGAGCAGTTCTTC
12,TRBV29-1,TRBJ2-7,many,.,CSVAEQTYEQYF,TGCAGCGTTGCGGAACAGACCTACGAGCAGTACTTC
16,TRBV6-1,TRBJ1-6,few,.,CASSEAVAGSGSPLHF,TGTGCCAGCAGTGAAGCGGTGGCAGGGAGTGGTTCACCCCTCCACTTT
14,TRBV11-2,TRBJ2-5,.,TRBD1,CASSSGTGRETQYF,TGTGCCAGCAGCTCCGGGACAGGGAGAGAGACCCAGTACTTC
16,TRBV5-1,TRBJ1-6,few,.,CASSYLGSLPGSPLHF,TGCGCCAGCAGCTACCTCGGGTCCCTGCCTGGGTCACCCCTCCACTTT
14,TRBV7-2,TRBJ2-3,few,TRBD2,CASSISGGTDTQYF,TGTGCCAGCAGCATTAGCGGGGGAACAGATACGCAGTATTTT
15,TRBV7-2,TRBJ2-7,.,.,CASSPLRGRTYEQYF,TGTGCCAGCAGCCCGTTGCGGGGGCGAACCTACGAGCAGTACTTC
12,TRBV14,TRBJ1-4,few,.,CASSHNWRKLFF,TGTGCCAGCAGCCACAATTGGAGAAAACTGTTTTTT
15,TRBV6-1,TRBJ2-3,.,.,CASSVRQFRADTQYF,TGTGCCAGCAGTGTTAGGCAGTTCAGAGCAGATACGCAGTATTTT
14,TRBV5-5,TRBJ2-3,.,.,CASSSRTAGDTQYF,TGTGCCAGCAGCTCGCGTACGGCGGGAGATACGCAGTATTTT
16,TRBV4-1,TRBJ1-4,.,.,CASSRGMWGSGEKLFF,TGCGCCAGCAGCCGGGGAATGTGGGGGTCAGGGGAAAAACTGTTTTTT
15,TRBV5-1,TRBJ1-3,few,.,CASSLIGKAGNTIYF,TGCGCCAGCAGCCTAATTGGGAAAGCTGGAAACACCATATATTTT
11,TRBV29-1,TRBJ1-1,few,.,CSGEEGTEAFF,TGCAGCGGGGAAGAGGGCACTGAAGCTTTCTTT
14,TRBV19,TRBJ2-3,.,.,CASSILGSTDTQYF,TGTGCCAGTAGTATTTTGGGTAGCACAGATACGCAGTATTTT
13,TRBV27,TRBJ2-7,many,TRBD1,CASSLGQTYEQYF,TGTGCCAGCAGTTTGGGACAGACCTACGAGCAGTACTTC
13,TRBV4-3,TRBJ1-2,many,TRBD1,CASSQAPRGRVVF,TGCGCCAGCAGCCAAGCCCCCAGGGGGCGCGTCGTCTTC
14,TRBV9,TRBJ2-3,.,.,CASSVGFSTDTQYF,TGTGCCAGCAGCGTAGGGTTTTCCACAGATACGCAGTATTTT
14,TRBV7-6,TRBJ2-3,.,.,CASSLFASTDTQYF,TGTGCCAGCAGCTTGTTTGCGAGCACAGATACGCAGTATTTT
15,TRBV20-1,TRBJ2-4,few,.,CSARDYTRTKNIQYF,TGCAGTGCTAGAGATTATACTCGGACCAAAAACATTCAGTACTTC